These 24 T cell receptor beta chains share one sample of origin, sequenced in a study of T cells after yellow fever vaccination (dated by TCRdb to about 2019). The treatment or condition tag for this specimen amounts to: live attenuated yellow fever vaccine strain. Libraries came from 5' RACE. Sequencing used an Illumina NovaSeq 6000. The raw public data were reprocessed by TCRdb itself: fastp quality trimming at Q25, MiXCR clonotype calling, in-frame beta chains only. Each entry merges the rows of one CDR3 protein and shows their most common DNA and genes. For this sample there are hundreds of thousands of distinct CDR3 sequences; 3.6% appear just once. The top ten constitute 20% to 25% of the sample. The sample consisted of PBMCs, taken on the day of the yellow fever booster vaccination. These receptors were collected from a man aged 18 to 30 who received the YFV17D yellow fever vaccine.

This clonotype was seen only a few times. As DNA, the CDR3 is TGCAGTGCTAGGGGAATACTAGAGGGGGACACTCAGCCCCAGCATTTT. It codes for CSARGILEGDTQPQHF. The chain carries TRBV20-1 and TRBJ1-5; a possible D gene is TRBD1 (6 bases). V shed 3 bases and J shed 6 bases, with 21 bases lying between them. The CDR3 loop spans 16 amino acids. CDR1 and CDR2 (germline): DFQATT, SNEGSKA (reference sequence).

A few counts support this clonotype. The chain is built from TRBV7-2 and TRBJ2-5; TRBD2 agrees at 11 bases. The J segment lost 4 bases and the V segment lost 6 bases, leaving 7 bases of the junction unmatched. This CDR3 contains 15 residues. Germline V gene sequence: CDR1 SGHTA, CDR2 FQGNSA. CDR3 loop: CASRFSGGAGETQYF. For the CDR3, the DNA is TGTGCCAGCAGATTTAGCGGGGGGGCTGGAGAGACCCAGTACTTC.

V is TRBV7-2 and J is TRBJ2-1, with D uncertain. CDR3 length: 14 amino acids. Germline CDR1 reads SGHTA; CDR2 reads FQGNSA. V lost 4 bases and J 10 bases, leaving 17 bases between the germline ends. CDR3 region: CASSSAQIAWEQFF. The CDR3 DNA sequence: TGTGCCAGCAGCTCAGCCCAAATTGCTTGGGAGCAGTTCTTC.

This clonotype has more than one count but fewer than ten. V is TRBV6-5 and J is TRBJ1-2, with a tentative D call TRBD1 (5 bases). Trimming stripped 6 bases from V and 8 bases from J, with 19 bases between. The CDR3 loop spans 14 amino acids. From germline, CDR1 is MNHEY and CDR2 SVGAGI. Here the CDR3 reads CASSFGQGPRGYTF. For the CDR3, the DNA is TGTGCCAGCAGCTTCGGGCAGGGCCCTAGAGGCTACACCTTC.

This clonotype was detected ten times or more. The gene calls are TRBV5-1 and TRBJ2-1; 11 bases are shared with TRBD2. In germline, CDR1 is SGHRS, CDR2 YFSETQ. V shed 1 base and J 7 bases; nucleotides not matched to a gene: 7. This CDR3 has 16 amino acids. The CDR3 bases are TGCGCCAGCAGCTTGTCCCTAGCGGGGGGTGCGAATGAGCAGTTCTTC. It is translated as CASSLSLAGGANEQFF.

This clonotype came up a few times. J is TRBJ1-2 and V is TRBV10-3; no reliable D call. Trimming removed 5 bases from V and 4 bases from J, with 8 bases in between. Germline V lookup: CDR1 ENHRY, CDR2 SYGVKD. CDR3 length: 12 residues. CDR3 in DNA: TGTGCCATCAGTAGGCCGGGCTATGGCTACACCTTC. Translation gives CAISRPGYGYTF.

In this sample, this clonotype turned up a few times. CDR3 bases: TGTGCCAGCAGCGAGGGGCGGCAAGAGACCCAGTACTTC. Translated: CASSEGRQETQYF. The rearrangement uses TRBV11-2 and TRBJ2-5; D is perhaps TRBD1 or TRBD2 (5 bases each). This CDR3 has 13 amino acids. Per the germline V gene, CDR1 is SGHAT and CDR2 is FQNNGV. Trimming removed 5 bases at V and 2 bases at J, with 9 bases between.

V usage is TRBV20-1 and J usage is TRBJ2-5, with 9 nucleotides matching TRBD1. Germline CDR1 reads DFQATT; CDR2 reads SNEGSKA (reference sequence). This CDR3 has 15 residues. With V trimmed by 5 bases and J by 0 bases, 7 bases remained unmatched. In nucleotides, the CDR3 is TGCAGTGCTGCCCCCGGGACAGGGTACCAAGAGACCCAGTACTTC. It translates to CSAAPGTGYQETQYF.

In this sample, this clonotype turned up many times. The chain combines TRBV27 with TRBJ1-6; D call uncertain. Per the germline V gene, CDR1 is MNHEY and CDR2 is SMNVEV (reference sequence). This CDR3 has 14 residues. V shed 7 bases and J shed 6 bases, with 13 bases lying between them. In DNA form, the CDR3 reads TGTGCCAGCATGGTGGGCTCTGTTAATTCACCCCTCCACTTT. It specifies CASMVGSVNSPLHF.

The chain links TRBV12-3 or TRBV12-4 to TRBJ2-7; TRBD1 matches 8 bases. Trimming took 1 base from V and 4 from J; bases not matched to a gene: 0. The CDR3 consists of 13 residues. CDR3 DNA sequence: TGTGCCAGCAGTTTAGGGACAGGGTACGAGCAGTACGTC. As protein: CASSLGTGYEQYV.

The chain links TRBV5-1 to TRBJ1-2; a weak D match, TRBD1 (5 bases). The CDR3 is 14 residues long. Germline CDR1 reads SGHRS; CDR2 reads YFSETQ. V gave up 4 bases and J gave up 3 bases, with 13 bases separating them. Written as DNA, the CDR3 is TGCGCCAGCAGCGGAGGACAACCATACTATGGCTACACCTTC. Translating it yields CASSGGQPYYGYTF.

CDR3 bases: TGCAGTGCTAGGGGGGGTGGGACGGACACTGAAGCTTTCTTT. Translating it yields CSARGGGTDTEAFF. The J gene is TRBJ1-1, the V gene TRBV20-1; D is possibly TRBD1 (5 bases). The CDR3 is 14 residues long. V was trimmed by 3 bases and J by 3 bases, leaving 14 bases between them. Germline CDR1 and CDR2: DFQATT and SNEGSKA (reference sequence).

The V call is TRBV19, the J call TRBJ1-1; D remains unclear. With 4 bases removed from V and 7 bases from J, the gap between germline ends came to 10 bases. The CDR3 is 12 residues long. Germline CDR1 is LNHDA and CDR2 is SQIVND (reference sequence). The CDR3 here is CASSTLALEAFF. CDR3 DNA: TGTGCCAGTAGTACCCTGGCACTTGAAGCTTTCTTT.

This clonotype was recorded once. The chain has TRBV5-1 and TRBJ1-1; no clear D. The CDR3 loop spans 13 amino acids. Per the germline V gene, CDR1 is SGHRS and CDR2 is YFSETQ. V lost 7 bases, J lost 6 bases, and 16 bases lay in between. CDR3 bases: TGCGCCAGCTGCTCGGGCGGCATCTCTGAAGCTTTCTTT. It translates to CASCSGGISEAFF.

This clonotype turned up a few times. The chain has TRBV5-4 and TRBJ2-1; maybe TRBD2 (5 bases). V lost 3 bases and J 7 bases, leaving 14 bases between the germline ends. There are 14 residues in the CDR3. The germline V gene has CDR1 SGHNT and CDR2 YYREEE (reference sequence). CDR3 in DNA: TGTGCCAGCAGCTCTGAGGGTCGGACGAATGAGCAGTTCTTC. It codes for CASSSEGRTNEQFF.

The chain joins TRBV12-3 or TRBV12-4 to TRBJ2-3; perhaps TRBD2 as D (5 bases). The CDR3 sequence is 14 residues long. Trimming removed 7 bases at V and 6 bases at J, with 17 bases between. The CDR3 nucleotides read TGTGCCAGCAACCCGAGAGGGTTCAAGGATACGCAGTATTTT. It is translated as CASNPRGFKDTQYF.

This clonotype has just a few counts. The CDR3 here is CASSFHSNTEAFF. In DNA, the CDR3 is TGTGCCAGCAGCTTTCACTCGAACACTGAAGCTTTCTTT. The chain employs TRBV5-4 and TRBJ1-1; no clear D gene. V dropped 2 bases and J dropped 1 base, with 6 bases sitting between them. Looked up from germline, CDR1 is SGHNT and CDR2 is YYREEE (reference sequence). The CDR3 runs 13 residues.

This clonotype was seen repeatedly, ten times or more. The rearrangement links TRBV18 to TRBJ2-7, with D perhaps assigned TRBD1 or TRBD2 (5 bases each). CDR1 and CDR2 (germline): KGHSH, LQKENI. Trimming removed 3 bases at V and 6 bases at J, with 9 bases between. CDR3 length equals 12 residues. CDR3 nucleotides: TGTGCCAGCTCACCGGGGGACGCCGAGCAGTACGTC. Its protein is CASSPGDAEQYV.

This clonotype has ten or more counts. The CDR3 DNA reads TGTGCCAGCAGTTTGGTGGTGTGGACTGGCTCCTACAATGAGCAGTTCTTC. Amino acid sequence: CASSLVVWTGSYNEQFF. This chain joins TRBV12-3 or TRBV12-4 and TRBJ2-1, with a possible D match to TRBD2 (5 bases). The germline V and J ends were trimmed by 3 bases and 0 bases, with 15 bases remaining between them. The CDR3 extends over 17 amino acids.

This clonotype was seen at least ten times. The chain is built from TRBV7-9 and TRBJ2-5, with D perhaps being TRBD1 or TRBD2 (5 bases each). V lost 5 bases and J lost 2, with 15 bases in between. CDR3 length: 15 residues. Germline V lookup: CDR1 SEHNR, CDR2 FQNEAQ (reference sequence). The CDR3 DNA sequence: TGTGCCAGCAGCCCGAGACTGGGGGTTCAAGAGACCCAGTACTTC. Protein product: CASSPRLGVQETQYF.

This clonotype was seen more than once but under ten times. The CDR3 sequence: CASNRGTGQHF. The DNA of the CDR3 is TGTGCCAGTAATAGGGGGACTGGCCAGCATTTT. The genes are TRBV19 and TRBJ1-5; the D gene is possibly TRBD1 (6 bases). V was cut by 7 bases and J by 12 bases, with 13 bases left in between. This CDR3 region has 11 residues. CDR1 LNHDA and CDR2 SQIVND come from the germline V gene (reference sequence).

CDR3 DNA: TGTGCCAGCAGTTTAGGGACAGCGCTCTCCTACGAGCAGTACTTC. It encodes CASSLGTALSYEQYF. The chain joins TRBV9 to TRBJ2-7; 7 bases agree with TRBD1. The CDR3 is 15 residues long. Germline assignment: CDR1 SGDLS and CDR2 YYNGEE. The V gene end was trimmed by 5 bases and the J gene end by 0 bases; junction bases not matched to a gene: 8.

This clonotype appeared a few times. V usage is TRBV15 and J usage is TRBJ2-6; possibly TRBD1 for D (7 bases). The CDR3 contains 15 residues. The V and J ends lost 5 bases and 2 bases respectively, with 10 bases between them. Per the germline V gene, CDR1 is LNHNV and CDR2 is YYDKDF (reference sequence). In DNA, the CDR3 is TGTGCCACCAGCGGCGGGACAGCTGGGGCCAACGTCCTGACTTTC. It encodes CATSGGTAGANVLTF.

The sample holds many counts of this clonotype. The chain is built from TRBV4-2 and TRBJ1-5, with D possibly matching TRBD1 (5 bases). V shed 3 bases and J shed 1 base, with 7 bases lying between them. Germline V gene sequence: CDR1 LGHNA, CDR2 YNFKEQ. The CDR3 sequence is 14 residues long. CDR3 sequence reads: CASSHRDSNQPQHF. DNA of the CDR3: TGTGCCAGCAGCCATCGGGACAGCAATCAGCCCCAGCATTTT.